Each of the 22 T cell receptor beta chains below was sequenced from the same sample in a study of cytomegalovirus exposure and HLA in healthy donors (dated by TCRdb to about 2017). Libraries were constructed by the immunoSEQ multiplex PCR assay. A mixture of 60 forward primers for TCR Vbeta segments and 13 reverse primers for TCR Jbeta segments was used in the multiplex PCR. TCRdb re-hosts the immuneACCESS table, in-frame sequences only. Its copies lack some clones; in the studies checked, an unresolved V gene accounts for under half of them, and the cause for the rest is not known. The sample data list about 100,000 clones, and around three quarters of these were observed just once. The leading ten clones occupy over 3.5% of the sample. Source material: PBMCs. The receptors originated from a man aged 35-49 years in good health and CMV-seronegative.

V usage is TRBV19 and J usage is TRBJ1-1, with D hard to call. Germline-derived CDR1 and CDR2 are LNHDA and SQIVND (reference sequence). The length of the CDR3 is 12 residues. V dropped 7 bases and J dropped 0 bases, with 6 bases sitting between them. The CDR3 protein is CASNDLNTEAFF. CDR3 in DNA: TGTGCCAGTAACGACTTGAACACTGAAGCTTTCTTT.

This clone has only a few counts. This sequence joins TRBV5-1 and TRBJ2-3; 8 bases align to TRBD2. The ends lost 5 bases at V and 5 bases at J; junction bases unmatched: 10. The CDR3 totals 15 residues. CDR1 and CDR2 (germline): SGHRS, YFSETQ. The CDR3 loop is CASRPREGMGDTQYF. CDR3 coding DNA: TGCGCCAGCAGACCCCGGGAGGGTATGGGAGATACGCAGTATTTT.

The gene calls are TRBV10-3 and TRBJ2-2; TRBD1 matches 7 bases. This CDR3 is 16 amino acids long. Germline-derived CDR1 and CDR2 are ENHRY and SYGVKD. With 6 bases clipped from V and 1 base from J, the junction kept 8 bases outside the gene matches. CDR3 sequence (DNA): TGTGCCATCAGCCTGGGACAGTCTGTGAACACCGGGGAGCTGTTTTTT. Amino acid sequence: CAISLGQSVNTGELFF.

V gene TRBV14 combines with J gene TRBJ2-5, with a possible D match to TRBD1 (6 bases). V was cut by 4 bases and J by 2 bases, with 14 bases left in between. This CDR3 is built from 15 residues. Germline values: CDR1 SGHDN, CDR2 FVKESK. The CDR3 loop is CASSLLLTGQETQYF. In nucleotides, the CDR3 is TGTGCCAGCAGCCTCCTTTTGACAGGTCAAGAGACCCAGTACTTC.

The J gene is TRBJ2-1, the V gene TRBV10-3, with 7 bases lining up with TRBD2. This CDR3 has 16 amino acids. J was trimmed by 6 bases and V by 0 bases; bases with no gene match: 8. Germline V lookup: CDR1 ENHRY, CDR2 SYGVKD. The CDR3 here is CAISESGQGGANEQFF. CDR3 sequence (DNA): TGTGCCATCAGTGAGTCTGGGCAGGGAGGGGCCAATGAGCAGTTCTTC.

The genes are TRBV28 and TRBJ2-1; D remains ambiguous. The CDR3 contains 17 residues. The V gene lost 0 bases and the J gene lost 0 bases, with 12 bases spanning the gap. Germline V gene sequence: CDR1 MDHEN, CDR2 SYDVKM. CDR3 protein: CASSLWAGQSSYNEQFF. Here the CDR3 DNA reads TGTGCCAGCAGTTTATGGGCAGGCCAGAGCTCCTACAATGAGCAGTTCTTC.

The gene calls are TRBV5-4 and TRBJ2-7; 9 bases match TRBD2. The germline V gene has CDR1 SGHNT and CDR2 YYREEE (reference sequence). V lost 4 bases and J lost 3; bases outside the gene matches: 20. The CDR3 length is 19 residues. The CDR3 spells CASSHKGKPSGGNIYEQYF. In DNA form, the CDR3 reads TGTGCCAGCAGCCACAAGGGTAAGCCCAGCGGGGGGAACATCTACGAGCAGTACTTC.

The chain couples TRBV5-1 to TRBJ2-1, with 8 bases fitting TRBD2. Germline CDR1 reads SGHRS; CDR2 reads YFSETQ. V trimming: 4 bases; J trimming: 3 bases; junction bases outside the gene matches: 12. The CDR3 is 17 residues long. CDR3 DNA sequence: TGCGCCAGCAGCAAGGGGCTGATAGCGGGGAACTACAATGAGCAGTTCTTC. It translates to CASSKGLIAGNYNEQFF.

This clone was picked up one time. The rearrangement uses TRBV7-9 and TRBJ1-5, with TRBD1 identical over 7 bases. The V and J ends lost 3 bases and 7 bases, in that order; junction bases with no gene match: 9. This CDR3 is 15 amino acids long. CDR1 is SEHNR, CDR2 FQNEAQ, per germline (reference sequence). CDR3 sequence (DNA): TGTGCCAGCAGCTTCGCCGGGACAGAGGGACAGCCCCAGCATTTT. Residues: CASSFAGTEGQPQHF.

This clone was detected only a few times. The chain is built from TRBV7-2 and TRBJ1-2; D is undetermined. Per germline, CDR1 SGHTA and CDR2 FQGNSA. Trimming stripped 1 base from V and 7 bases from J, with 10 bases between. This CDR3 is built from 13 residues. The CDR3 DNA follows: TGTGCCAGCAGCTTAGGGACCCGGGGTGGCTACACCTTC. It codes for CASSLGTRGGYTF.

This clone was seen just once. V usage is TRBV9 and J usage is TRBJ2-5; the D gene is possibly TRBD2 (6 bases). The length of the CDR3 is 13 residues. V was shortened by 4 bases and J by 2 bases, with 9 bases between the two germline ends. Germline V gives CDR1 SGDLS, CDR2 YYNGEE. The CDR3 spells CASSPDYQETQYF. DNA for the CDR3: TGTGCCAGCAGCCCGGACTATCAAGAGACCCAGTACTTC. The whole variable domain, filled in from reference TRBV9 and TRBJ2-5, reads DSGVTQTPKHLITATGQRVTLRCSPRSGDLSVYWYQQSLDQGLQFLIQYYNGEERAKGNILERFSAQQFPDLHSELNLSSLELGDSALYFCASSPDYQETQYFGPGTRLLVL.

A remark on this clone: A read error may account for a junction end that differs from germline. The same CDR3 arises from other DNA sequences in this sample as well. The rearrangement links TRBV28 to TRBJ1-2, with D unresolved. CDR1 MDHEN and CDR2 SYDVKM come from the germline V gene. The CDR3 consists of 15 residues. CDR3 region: CASSLPALTEGSLRF. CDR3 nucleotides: TGTGCCAGCAGCTTACCTGCACTTACAGAGGGCAGCCTTCGGTTC.

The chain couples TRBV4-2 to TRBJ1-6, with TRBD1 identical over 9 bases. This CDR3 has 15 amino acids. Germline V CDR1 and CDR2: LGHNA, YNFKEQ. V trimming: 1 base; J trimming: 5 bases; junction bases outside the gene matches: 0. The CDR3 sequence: CASSQGQGDNSPLHF. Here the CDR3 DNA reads TGTGCCAGCAGCCAAGGACAGGGGGATAATTCACCCCTCCACTTT.

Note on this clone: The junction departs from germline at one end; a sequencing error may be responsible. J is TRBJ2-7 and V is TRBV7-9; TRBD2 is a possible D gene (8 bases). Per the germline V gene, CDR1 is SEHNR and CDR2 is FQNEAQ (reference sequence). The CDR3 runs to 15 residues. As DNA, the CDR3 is TGTTCCAGCAGCCGGGGGGGGACAGCAGATTACGAGCAGTACTTC. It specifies CSSSRGGTADYEQYF.

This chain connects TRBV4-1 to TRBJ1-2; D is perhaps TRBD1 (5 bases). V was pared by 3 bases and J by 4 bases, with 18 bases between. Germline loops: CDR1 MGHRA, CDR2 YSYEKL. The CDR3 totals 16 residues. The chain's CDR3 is CASSQGELQGGYGYTF. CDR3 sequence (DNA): TGCGCCAGCAGCCAGGGTGAACTTCAGGGCGGCTATGGCTACACCTTC.

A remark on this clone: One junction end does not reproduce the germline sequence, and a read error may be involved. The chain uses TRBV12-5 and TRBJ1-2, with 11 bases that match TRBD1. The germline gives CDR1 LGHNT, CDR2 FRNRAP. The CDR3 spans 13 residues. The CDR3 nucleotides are TGTGCTAGTGGTCTGGACAGGGGGCTTGGCCACACCTTC. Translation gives CASGLDRGLGHTF.

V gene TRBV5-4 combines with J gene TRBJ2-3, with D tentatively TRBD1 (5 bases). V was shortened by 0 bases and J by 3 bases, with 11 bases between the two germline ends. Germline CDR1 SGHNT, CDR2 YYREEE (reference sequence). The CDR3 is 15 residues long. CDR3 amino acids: CASSLEGRGTDTQYF. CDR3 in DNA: TGTGCCAGCAGCTTGGAAGGTAGGGGTACAGATACGCAGTATTTT.

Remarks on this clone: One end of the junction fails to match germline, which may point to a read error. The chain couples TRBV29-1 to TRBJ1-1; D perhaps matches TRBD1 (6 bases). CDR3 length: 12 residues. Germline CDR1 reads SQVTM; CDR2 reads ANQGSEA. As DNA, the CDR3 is TGCAGCAGACAGGAGCCTGGCCTCCCACTCGAGTTT. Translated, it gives CSRQEPGLPLEF.

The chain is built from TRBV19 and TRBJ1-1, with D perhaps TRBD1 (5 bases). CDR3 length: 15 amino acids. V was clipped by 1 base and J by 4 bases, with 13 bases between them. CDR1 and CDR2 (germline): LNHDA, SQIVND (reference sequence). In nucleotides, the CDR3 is TGTGCCAGTAGTATAGTTGGGGCAGTGTCCACTGAAGCTTTCTTT. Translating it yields CASSIVGAVSTEAFF. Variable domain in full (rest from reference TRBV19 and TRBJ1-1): DGGITQSPKYLFRKEGQNVTLSCEQNLNHDAMYWYRQDPGQGLRLIYYSQIVNDFQKGDIAEGYSVSREKKESFPLTVTSAQKNPTAFYLCASSIVGAVSTEAFFGQGTRLTVV.

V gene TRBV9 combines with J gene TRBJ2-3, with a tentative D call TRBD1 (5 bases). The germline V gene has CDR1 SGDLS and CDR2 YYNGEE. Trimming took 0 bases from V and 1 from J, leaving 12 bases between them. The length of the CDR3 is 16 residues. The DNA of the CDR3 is TGTGCCAGCAGCGTAGCTGATAGGGGTGGCACAGATACGCAGTATTTT. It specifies CASSVADRGGTDTQYF.

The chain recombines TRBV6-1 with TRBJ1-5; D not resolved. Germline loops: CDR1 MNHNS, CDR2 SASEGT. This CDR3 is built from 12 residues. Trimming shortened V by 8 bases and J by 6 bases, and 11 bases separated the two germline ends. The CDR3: CASSTGSQPQHF. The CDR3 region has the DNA TGTGCCAGCTCAACGGGGAGTCAGCCCCAGCATTTT.

In DNA form, the CDR3 reads TGTGCCAGCAGTTCCGGACTAGCTGGGGCCAAAAACATTCAGTACTTC. This encodes CASSSGLAGAKNIQYF. This sequence joins TRBV27 and TRBJ2-4; 8 bases are shared with TRBD2. The CDR3 loop spans 16 amino acids. Germline values: CDR1 MNHEY, CDR2 SMNVEV (reference sequence). V gave up 4 bases and J gave up 1 base; unmatched junction bases: 6.